The next 29 T cell receptor beta chains were all read from a single sample in a study of control samples from healthy donors and cancer patients. Repertoires were generated with immunoSEQ multiplex PCR, while TCRdb's copy carries only in-frame clones and drops some. The sample has roughly 83,000 clones; 82% are singletons. Sequenced: blood. The source is a woman aged 55-70 years in good health.

This rearrangement joins TRBV18 to TRBJ1-1, with 7 bases fitting TRBD1. The length of the CDR3 is 14 residues. Germline CDR1 KGHSH, CDR2 LQKENI. V trimming: 3 bases; J trimming: 1 base; junction bases outside the gene matches: 2. Here the CDR3 reads CASSPRTGNTEAFF. The CDR3 DNA sequence: TGTGCCAGCTCACCTAGGACAGGGAACACTGAAGCTTTCTTT. The whole variable domain, remainder taken from reference TRBV18 and TRBJ1-1, is NAGVMQNPRHLVRRRGQEARLRCSPMKGHSHVYWYRQLPEEGLKFMVYLQKENIIDESGMPKERFSAEFPKEGPSILRIQQVVRGDSAAYFCASSPRTGNTEAFFGQGTRLTVV.

V gene TRBV6-5 combines with J gene TRBJ2-3, with unresolved D. Per the germline V gene, CDR1 is MNHEY and CDR2 is SVGAGI. The CDR3 is 15 residues long. Trimming took off 10 bases at V and 6 bases at J, with 23 bases between the two ends. CDR3 nucleotide sequence: TGTGCCACCGCTCGGATTGTGGGCCCTCGGGATACGCAGTATTTT. Translating gives CATARIVGPRDTQYF.

The rearrangement links TRBV27 to TRBJ1-1; D is uncertain. The CDR3 runs to 13 residues. Germline assignment: CDR1 MNHEY and CDR2 SMNVEV (reference sequence). V was pared by 6 bases and J by 4 bases, with 12 bases between. The CDR3 DNA reads TGTGCCAGCAGGGGTTTCGGGTTCACTGAAGCTTTCTTT. Encoded protein: CASRGFGFTEAFF.

The V gene is TRBV19, the J gene TRBJ2-2; maybe TRBD1 (5 bases). The CDR3 loop spans 15 amino acids. Per the germline V gene, CDR1 is LNHDA and CDR2 is SQIVND (reference sequence). V was cut by 3 bases and J by 4 bases, with 12 bases left in between. CDR3 loop: CASSIEGDRTGELFF. The CDR3, as DNA: TGTGCCAGTAGTATTGAAGGGGATCGCACCGGGGAGCTGTTTTTT.

The chain links TRBV27 to TRBJ2-3, with TRBD2 matching 10 bases. With V trimmed by 4 bases and J by 0 bases, 4 bases remained unmatched. The CDR3 is made up of 16 amino acids. Germline CDR1 reads MNHEY; CDR2 reads SMNVEV (reference sequence). CDR3 sequence (DNA): TGTGCCAGCAGTTCAATAGCGGGGGGAAGCACAGATACGCAGTATTTT. Protein: CASSSIAGGSTDTQYF.

The DNA of the CDR3 is TGTGCCAGCTCACCCGGGCTCAACTCCTACGAGCAGTACTTC. Protein product: CASSPGLNSYEQYF. The chain links TRBV18 to TRBJ2-7, with D unclear. The CDR3 runs 14 residues. Germline CDR1 and CDR2: KGHSH and LQKENI. With 3 bases removed from V and 0 bases from J, the gap between germline ends came to 9 bases.

The V and J genes are TRBV3-1 (or the pseudogene TRBV3-2) and TRBJ2-5; maybe TRBD1 (5 bases). The V end was cut by 1 base, the J end by 5 bases, with 11 bases between. This CDR3 has 14 residues. Germline V lookup: CDR1 LGHDT, CDR2 YNNKEL (reference sequence). The chain's CDR3 is CASSQARVRETQYF. The CDR3 DNA reads TGTGCCAGCAGCCAAGCCAGGGTTCGGGAGACCCAGTACTTC.

The CDR3 reads CASTSGYTDTQYF. As DNA, the CDR3 is TGTGCCAGCACGTCAGGATACACAGATACGCAGTATTTT. The chain carries TRBV2 and TRBJ2-3; no definite D call. This CDR3 spans 13 amino acids. Germline values: CDR1 SNHLY, CDR2 FYNNEI. V was clipped by 7 bases and J by 2 bases, with 10 bases between them.

The chain combines TRBV25-1 with TRBJ2-4; the match to TRBD1 covers 10 bases. The CDR3 is made up of 15 amino acids. The V gene end was trimmed by 9 bases and the J gene end by 6 bases; junction bases not matched to a gene: 11. CDR1 is MGHDK, CDR2 SYGVNS, per germline. For the CDR3, the DNA is TGTGCCAGTACCCCGGGGGACAGGGGATTAAACATTCAGTACTTC. It translates to CASTPGDRGLNIQYF.

This clone was seen only once. The genes are TRBV5-1 and TRBJ2-5; the D is unclear. Germline V gives CDR1 SGHRS, CDR2 YFSETQ. Trimming cost V 1 base and J 4 bases, with 8 bases left between them. This CDR3 region has 13 residues. CDR3 DNA sequence: TGCGCCAGCAGCTTGATTGGTAGAGAGACCCAGTACTTC. This sequence encodes CASSLIGRETQYF.

The genes are TRBV4-3 and TRBJ1-2, with no clear D. From germline, CDR1 is LGHNA and CDR2 YSLEER. The CDR3 extends over 16 amino acids. V lost 3 bases and J 8 bases, leaving 22 bases between the germline ends. Written as DNA, the CDR3 is TGCGCCAGCAGCCATAGAGGGCTGAAAATGCCGGAAGGCTACACCTTC. Its protein product is CASSHRGLKMPEGYTF.

The V gene is TRBV6-2 or TRBV6-3, the J gene TRBJ2-2; tentatively, D is TRBD1 or TRBD2 (5 bases each). V was trimmed by 0 bases and J by 3 bases, leaving 11 bases between them. Germline CDR1 reads MNHEY; CDR2 reads SVGEGT. The CDR3 is 16 amino acids. The CDR3 DNA is TGTGCCAGCAGTTACTCGGGACGGTCATACACCGGGGAGCTGTTTTTT. Its translation is CASSYSGRSYTGELFF.

This chain joins TRBV29-1 and TRBJ1-1, with a possible D match to TRBD1 (5 bases). This CDR3 is 11 amino acids long. V lost 7 bases, J lost 3 bases, and 9 bases lay in between. Germline loops: CDR1 SQVTM, CDR2 ANQGSEA. In nucleotides, the CDR3 is TGCAGCGCGCAGGGTCACACTGAAGCTTTCTTT. The encoded protein is CSAQGHTEAFF. Together with reference TRBV29-1 and TRBJ1-1, the CDR3 gives the full variable domain: SAVISQKPSRDICQRGTSLTIQCQVDSQVTMMFWYRQQPGQSLTLIATANQGSEATYESGFVIDKFPISRPNLTFSTLTVSNMSPEDSSIYLCSAQGHTEAFFGQGTRLTVV.

The chain is built from TRBV27 and TRBJ2-7, with 7 bases that match TRBD2. The ends lost 1 base at V and 1 base at J; junction bases unmatched: 4. This CDR3 spans 15 amino acids. Germline V gene sequence: CDR1 MNHEY, CDR2 SMNVEV (reference sequence). CDR3 DNA sequence: TGTGCCAGCAGTTTATTCATGGGAGGGTCCTACGAGCAGTACTTC. It yields the protein CASSLFMGGSYEQYF.

V usage is TRBV27 and J usage is TRBJ1-1, with unresolved D. CDR3 size: 15 residues. Germline CDR1 and CDR2: MNHEY and SMNVEV (reference sequence). V was trimmed by 0 bases and J by 3 bases, leaving 11 bases between them. The CDR3 region is CASSLSGRTYTEAFF. For the CDR3, the DNA is TGTGCCAGCAGTTTATCAGGCCGTACATACACTGAAGCTTTCTTT.

The table lists this clone with a few counts. The chain couples TRBV18 to TRBJ1-1; TRBD1 matches at 9 bases. Germline CDR1 reads KGHSH; CDR2 reads LQKENI. V dropped 5 bases and J dropped 6; count of bases not matched to a gene: 7. The CDR3 has 14 amino acids. The CDR3 sequence: CASSYRDRDPEAFF. The CDR3 DNA is TGTGCCAGCTCATACCGGGACAGGGACCCTGAAGCTTTCTTT.

The J gene is TRBJ2-3, the V gene TRBV27, with 14 positions matching TRBD2. V was pared by 6 bases and J by 0 bases, with 8 bases of the junction left unmatched. Germline V CDR1 and CDR2: MNHEY, SMNVEV (reference sequence). This CDR3 contains 18 residues. The CDR3 region is CASRTRLAGGSSTDTQYF. CDR3 bases: TGTGCCAGCAGAACGAGACTAGCGGGGGGGTCCAGCACAGATACGCAGTATTTT.

A few counts support this clone. The chain recombines TRBV19 with TRBJ2-5, with D perhaps given as TRBD1 or TRBD2 (5 bases each). There are 13 residues in the CDR3. The germline gives CDR1 LNHDA, CDR2 SQIVND (reference sequence). V lost 4 bases and J lost 6, with 12 bases in between. The CDR3 is CASSTWDGKTQYF. DNA for the CDR3: TGTGCCAGTAGTACCTGGGACGGAAAGACCCAGTACTTC.

The rearrangement joins TRBV3-1 (or the pseudogene TRBV3-2) to TRBJ1-6, with D perhaps matching TRBD1 (5 bases). Germline values: CDR1 LGHDT, CDR2 YNNKEL (reference sequence). CDR3 length: 17 residues. Between the trimmed V and J ends, which lost 0 bases and 10 bases, there was a span of 19 bases. This chain's CDR3 is CASSQETRPGRQSPLHF. CDR3 DNA: TGTGCCAGCAGCCAAGAGACCCGCCCAGGGCGGCAATCACCCCTCCACTTT.

This clone was detected once. The rearrangement uses TRBV21-1 and TRBJ1-1. TRBV21-1 is reported as a pseudogene. This CDR3 has 16 amino acids. The CDR3 here is CASSKDYRTQNTEAFF. CDR3 coding DNA: TGTGCCAGCAGCAAAGATTACCGGACCCAGAACACTGAAGCTTTCTTT.

This clone occurred once. Within the sample, other DNA sequences also encode this same CDR3. The chain joins TRBV6-5 to TRBJ2-1, with 8 bases aligning to TRBD2. J lost 4 bases, V lost 7 bases, and 9 bases had no gene match. CDR3 size: 15 residues. Germline CDR1 MNHEY, CDR2 SVGAGI. In nucleotides, the CDR3 is TGTGCCAGCACCCCCGGGACTAGGGGATACAATGAGCAGTTCTTC. Its protein is CASTPGTRGYNEQFF.

The chain uses TRBV3-1 (or the pseudogene TRBV3-2) and TRBJ1-1, with 8 bases aligning to TRBD1. The germline V gene encodes CDR1 LGHDT and CDR2 YNNKEL (reference sequence). Trimming at V came to 4 bases and at J to 5 bases, leaving 6 bases not matched to a gene. This CDR3 comprises 14 residues. CDR3 sequence (DNA): TGTGCCAGCAGCCCAGACAGGGGAGTAACTGAAGCTTTCTTT. It yields the protein CASSPDRGVTEAFF.

The chain is built from TRBV2 and TRBJ1-4; perhaps TRBD1 as D (5 bases). With 6 bases removed from V and 8 bases from J, the gap between germline ends came to 19 bases. There are 15 residues in the CDR3. Germline CDR1 is SNHLY and CDR2 is FYNNEI. In DNA, the CDR3 is TGTGCCAGCAGACACCCCTTCGGGACGCGGGAAAAACTGTTTTTT. Translated: CASRHPFGTREKLFF.

The genes are TRBV19 and TRBJ2-1; 9 bases align to TRBD2. Trimming removed 4 bases from V and 9 bases from J; junction bases left unmatched: 10. The germline V gene has CDR1 LNHDA and CDR2 SQIVND (reference sequence). This CDR3 has 15 residues. The CDR3 DNA follows: TGTGCCAGTAGTAGACGCGCGGGAGGGCCTGGTGAGCAGTTCTTC. Translating it yields CASSRRAGGPGEQFF.

The rearrangement uses TRBV7-2 and TRBJ1-5; D not certain. CDR3 length equals 14 residues. Germline assignment: CDR1 SGHTA and CDR2 FQGNSA. V dropped 5 bases and J dropped 0 bases, with 8 bases sitting between them. As DNA, the CDR3 is TGTGCCAGCAGCCCTTTGTATAGCAATCAGCCCCAGCATTTT. This gives the protein CASSPLYSNQPQHF.

This chain joins TRBV6-6 and TRBJ1-5; unclear D gene. Germline assignment: CDR1 MNHNY and CDR2 SVGAGI (reference sequence). V gave up 6 bases and J gave up 2 bases, with 8 bases separating them. CDR3 length: 13 amino acids. The CDR3 spells CASSHGRNQPQHF. In DNA, the CDR3 is TGTGCCAGCAGCCATGGGCGCAATCAGCCCCAGCATTTT.

V usage is TRBV11-3 and J usage is TRBJ2-2, with a tentative D call TRBD2 (5 bases). Germline CDR1 SGHNT, CDR2 YENEEA. This CDR3 is 13 amino acids long. Trimming pared 5 bases from V and 5 bases from J, leaving 9 bases between. CDR3 DNA: TGTGCCAGCAGCATCACTAGAACCGGGGAGCTGTTTTTT. Translating gives CASSITRTGELFF. The full variable domain, completed using reference TRBV11-3 and TRBJ2-2, is EAGVVQSPRYKIIEKKQPVAFWCNPISGHNTLYWYLQNLGQGPELLIRYENEEAVDDSQLPKDRFSAERLKGVDSTLKIQPAELGDSAVYLCASSITRTGELFFGEGSRLTVL.

The chain employs TRBV29-1 and TRBJ2-2, with 9 bases that match TRBD2. Germline CDR1 reads SQVTM; CDR2 reads ANQGSEA. V was pared by 6 bases and J by 2 bases, with 7 bases of the junction left unmatched. The CDR3 totals 15 residues. This chain's CDR3 is CSVKPLAGNTGELFF. The CDR3 DNA is TGCAGCGTAAAACCTCTAGCGGGAAACACCGGGGAGCTGTTTTTT.

The chain couples TRBV15 to TRBJ2-3; 10 positions agree with TRBD2. V gave up 6 bases and J gave up 7 bases; unmatched junction bases: 13. This CDR3 comprises 16 residues. The germline V gene encodes CDR1 LNHNV and CDR2 YYDKDF (reference sequence). The CDR3 here is CATSTRGAGGQNTQYF. CDR3 nucleotides: TGTGCCACCAGTACCCGGGGAGCGGGGGGGCAAAATACGCAGTATTTT.